Here is one T cell receptor beta chain with its context. The data stem from a study of blood T cell repertoires in COVID-19. Study summary: PBMCs, B-cell-depleted T cells, or T cells provided the cDNA or gDNA that made up the material.

Authors' analysis steps: Reference gene primer amplification gave nucleated cell count estimates. Sequenced by immunoSEQ multiplex PCR; TCRdb stores in-frame clones only, minus some. V, J and clone size were drawn from that table, and D and trimming were deduced from the DNA. The data contain approximately 130,000 clones, around 85% of them singletons. With 3 bases clipped from V and 5 bases from J, the junction kept 10 bases outside the gene matches. CDR3 length: 15 amino acids. Looked up from germline, CDR1 is SGHDT and CDR2 is YYEEEE. The clonotype comes from a woman aged 45 to 65 who had recovered from COVID-19. This chain connects TRBV5-6 to TRBJ1-1; 7 bases are a match to TRBD1. Sequences were obtained from peripheral blood. In DNA, the CDR3 is TGTGCCAGCAGCTCACAGGGGCTTATGAGTACTGAAGCTTTCTTT. Its protein product is CASSSQGLMSTEAFF. The entire variable domain, with the rest obtained from reference TRBV5-6 and TRBJ1-1, is as follows: DAGVTQSPTHLIKTRGQQVTLRCSPKSGHDTVSWYQQALGQGPQFIFQYYEEEERQRGNFPDRFSGHQFPNYSSELNVNALLLGDSALYLCASSSQGLMSTEAFFGQGTRLTVV.